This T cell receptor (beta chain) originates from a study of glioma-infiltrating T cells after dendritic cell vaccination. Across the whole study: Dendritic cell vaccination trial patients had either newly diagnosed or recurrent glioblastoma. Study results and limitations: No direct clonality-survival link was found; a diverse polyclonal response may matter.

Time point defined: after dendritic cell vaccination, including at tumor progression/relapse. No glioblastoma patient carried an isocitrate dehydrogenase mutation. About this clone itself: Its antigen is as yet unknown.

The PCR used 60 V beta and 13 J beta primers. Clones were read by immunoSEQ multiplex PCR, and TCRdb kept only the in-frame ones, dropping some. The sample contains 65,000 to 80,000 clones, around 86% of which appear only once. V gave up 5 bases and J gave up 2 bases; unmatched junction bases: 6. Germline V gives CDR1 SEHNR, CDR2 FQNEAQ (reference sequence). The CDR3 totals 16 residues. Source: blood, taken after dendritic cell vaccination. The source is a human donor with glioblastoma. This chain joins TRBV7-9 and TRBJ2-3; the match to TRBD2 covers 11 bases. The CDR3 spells CASSTWTSGYTDTQYF. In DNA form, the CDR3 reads TGTGCCAGCAGCACTTGGACTAGCGGGTACACAGATACGCAGTATTTT.